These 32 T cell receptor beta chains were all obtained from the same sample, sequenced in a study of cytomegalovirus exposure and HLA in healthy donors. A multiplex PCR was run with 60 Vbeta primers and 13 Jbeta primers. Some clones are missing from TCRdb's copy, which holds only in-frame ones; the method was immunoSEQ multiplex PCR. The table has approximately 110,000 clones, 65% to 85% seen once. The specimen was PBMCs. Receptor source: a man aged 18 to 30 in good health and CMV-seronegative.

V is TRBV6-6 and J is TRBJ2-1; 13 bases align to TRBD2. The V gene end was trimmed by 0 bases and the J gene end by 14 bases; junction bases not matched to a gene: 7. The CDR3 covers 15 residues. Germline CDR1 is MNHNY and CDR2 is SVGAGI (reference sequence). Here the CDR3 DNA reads TGTGCCAGCAGTTACTCCGGGACTAGCGGGGACTTCGAGTTCTTC. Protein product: CASSYSGTSGDFEFF.

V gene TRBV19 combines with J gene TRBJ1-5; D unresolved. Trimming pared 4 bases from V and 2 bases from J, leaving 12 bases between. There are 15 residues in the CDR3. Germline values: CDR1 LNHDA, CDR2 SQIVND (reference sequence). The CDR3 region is CASSRADGGNQPQHF. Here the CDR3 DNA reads TGTGCCAGTAGTAGGGCGGACGGGGGCAATCAGCCCCAGCATTTT.

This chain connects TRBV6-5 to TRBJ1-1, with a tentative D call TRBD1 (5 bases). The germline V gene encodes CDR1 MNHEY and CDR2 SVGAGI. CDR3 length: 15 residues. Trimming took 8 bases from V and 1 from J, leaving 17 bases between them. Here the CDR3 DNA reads TGTGCCAGCCGTGGACGGGGGGAGAGGAACACTGAAGCTTTCTTT. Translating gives CASRGRGERNTEAFF.

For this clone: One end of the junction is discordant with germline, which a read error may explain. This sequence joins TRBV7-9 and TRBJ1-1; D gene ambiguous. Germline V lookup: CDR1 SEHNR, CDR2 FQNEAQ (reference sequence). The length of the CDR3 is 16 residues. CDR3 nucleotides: TGTTCCAGCACCCAACTTGACTGGGGAGGAGACACTGAAGCTTTCTTT. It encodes CSSTQLDWGGDTEAFF.

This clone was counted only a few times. The CDR3 coding sequence is TGTGCCAGCAGCTACTATGAGAGGGATACGCAGTATTTT. Its translation: CASSYYERDTQYF. The chain joins TRBV7-2 to TRBJ2-3; no reliable D call. Trimming removed 4 bases at V and 6 bases at J, with 11 bases between. The CDR3 covers 13 residues. Germline CDR1 reads SGHTA; CDR2 reads FQGNSA.

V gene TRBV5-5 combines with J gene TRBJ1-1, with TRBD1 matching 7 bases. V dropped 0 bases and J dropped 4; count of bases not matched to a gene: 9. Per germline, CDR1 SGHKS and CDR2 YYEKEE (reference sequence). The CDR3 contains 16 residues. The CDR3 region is CASSLGRGQWITEAFF. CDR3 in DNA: TGTGCCAGCAGCTTGGGGAGGGGGCAGTGGATCACTGAAGCTTTCTTT.

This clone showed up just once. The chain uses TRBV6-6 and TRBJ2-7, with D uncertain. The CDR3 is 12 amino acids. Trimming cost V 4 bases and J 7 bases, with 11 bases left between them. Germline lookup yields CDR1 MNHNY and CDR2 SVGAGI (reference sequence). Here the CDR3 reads CASSLRSNEQYF. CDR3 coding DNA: TGTGCCAGCAGTTTACGTAGTAATGAGCAGTACTTC.

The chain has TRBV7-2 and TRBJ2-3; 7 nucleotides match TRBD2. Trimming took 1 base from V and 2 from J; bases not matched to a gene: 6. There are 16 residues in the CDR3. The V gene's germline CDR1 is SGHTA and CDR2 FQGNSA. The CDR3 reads CASSLEVAGLTDTQYF. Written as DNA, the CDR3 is TGTGCCAGCAGCTTAGAGGTAGCGGGTCTCACAGATACGCAGTATTTT.

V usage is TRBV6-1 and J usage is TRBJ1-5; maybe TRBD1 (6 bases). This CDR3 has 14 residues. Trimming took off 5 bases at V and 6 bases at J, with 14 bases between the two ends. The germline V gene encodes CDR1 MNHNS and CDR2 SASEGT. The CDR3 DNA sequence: TGTGCCAGCAGTATACAGGGTTTTGGTCAGCCCCAGCATTTT. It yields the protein CASSIQGFGQPQHF.

Here the CDR3 reads CASSLGGTVEAFF. For the CDR3, the DNA is TGTGCCAGCAGCTTAGGGGGGACAGTGGAAGCTTTCTTT. V is TRBV7-8 and J is TRBJ1-1, with 7 bases identical to TRBD1. There are 13 residues in the CDR3. V shed 1 base, J shed 8 bases, and the junction held 4 bases outside the gene matches. Germline V lookup: CDR1 SGHVS, CDR2 FQNEAQ.

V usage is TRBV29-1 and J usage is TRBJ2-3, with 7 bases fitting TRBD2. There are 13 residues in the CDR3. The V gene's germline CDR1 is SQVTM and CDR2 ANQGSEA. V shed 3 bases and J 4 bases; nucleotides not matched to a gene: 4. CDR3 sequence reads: CSVEAGGADTQYF. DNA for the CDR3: TGCAGCGTTGAGGCTGGGGGGGCAGATACGCAGTATTTT.

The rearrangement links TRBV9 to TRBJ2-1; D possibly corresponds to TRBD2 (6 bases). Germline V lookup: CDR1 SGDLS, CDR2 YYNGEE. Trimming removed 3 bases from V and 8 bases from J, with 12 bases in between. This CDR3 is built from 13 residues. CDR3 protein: CASSDPSVHEQFF. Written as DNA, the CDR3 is TGTGCCAGCAGCGACCCTAGCGTCCATGAGCAGTTCTTC.

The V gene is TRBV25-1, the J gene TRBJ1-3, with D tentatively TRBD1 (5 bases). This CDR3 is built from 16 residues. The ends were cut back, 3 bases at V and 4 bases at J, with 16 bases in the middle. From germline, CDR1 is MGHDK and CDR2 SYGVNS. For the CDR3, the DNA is TGTGCCAGCAGTGATTTTCAGGGTTCGCGAGGAAACACCATATATTTT. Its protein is CASSDFQGSRGNTIYF.

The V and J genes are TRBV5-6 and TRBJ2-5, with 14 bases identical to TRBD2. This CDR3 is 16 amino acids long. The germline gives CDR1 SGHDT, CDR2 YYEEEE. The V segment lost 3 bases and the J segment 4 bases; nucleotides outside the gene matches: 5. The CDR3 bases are TGTGCCAGCAGCTATCTAGGACTAGCGGGAGGAGAGACCCAGTACTTC. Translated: CASSYLGLAGGETQYF.

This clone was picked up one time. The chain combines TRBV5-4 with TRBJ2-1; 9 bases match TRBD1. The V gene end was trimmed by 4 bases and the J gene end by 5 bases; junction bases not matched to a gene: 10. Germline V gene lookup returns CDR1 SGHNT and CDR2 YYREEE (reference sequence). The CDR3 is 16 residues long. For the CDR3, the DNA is TGTGCCAGCAGCCCTGAGGCACAGGGGGCAAACAATGAGCAGTTCTTC. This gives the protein CASSPEAQGANNEQFF.

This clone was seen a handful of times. Here the CDR3 reads CASSRGQGLAMNTEAFF. The CDR3 nucleotides read TGCGCCAGCAGCCGGGGACAGGGATTGGCAATGAACACTGAAGCTTTCTTT. The V call is TRBV5-1, the J call TRBJ1-1; TRBD1 aligns across 9 bases. CDR3 length: 17 amino acids. V was pared by 4 bases and J by 0 bases, with 10 bases of the junction left unmatched. Germline V CDR1 and CDR2: SGHRS, YFSETQ.

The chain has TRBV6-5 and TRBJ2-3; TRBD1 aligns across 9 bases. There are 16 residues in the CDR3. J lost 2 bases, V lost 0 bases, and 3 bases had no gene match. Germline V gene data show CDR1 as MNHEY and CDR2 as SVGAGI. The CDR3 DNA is TGTGCCAGCAGTTACTCCGGACAGGGGTACACAGATACGCAGTATTTT. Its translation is CASSYSGQGYTDTQYF.

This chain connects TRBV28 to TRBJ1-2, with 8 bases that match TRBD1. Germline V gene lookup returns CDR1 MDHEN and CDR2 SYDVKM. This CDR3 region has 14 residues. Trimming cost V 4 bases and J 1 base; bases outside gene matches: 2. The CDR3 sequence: CASSSTGVNYGYTF. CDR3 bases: TGTGCCAGCAGTTCGACAGGGGTTAACTATGGCTACACCTTC.

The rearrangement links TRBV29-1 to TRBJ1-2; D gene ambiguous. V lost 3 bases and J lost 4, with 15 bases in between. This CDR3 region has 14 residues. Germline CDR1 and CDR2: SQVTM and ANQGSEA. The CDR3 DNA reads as TGCAGCGTTGAGTTTGCAGTCAACCCCTATGGCTACACCTTC. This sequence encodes CSVEFAVNPYGYTF. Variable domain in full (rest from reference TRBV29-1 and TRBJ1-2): SAVISQKPSRDICQRGTSLTIQCQVDSQVTMMFWYRQQPGQSLTLIATANQGSEATYESGFVIDKFPISRPNLTFSTLTVSNMSPEDSSIYLCSVEFAVNPYGYTFGSGTRLTVV.

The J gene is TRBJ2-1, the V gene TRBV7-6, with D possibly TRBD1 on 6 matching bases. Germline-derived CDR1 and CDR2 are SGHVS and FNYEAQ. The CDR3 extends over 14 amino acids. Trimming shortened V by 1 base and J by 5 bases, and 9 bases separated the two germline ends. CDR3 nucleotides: TGTGCCAGCAGCTTAGGATCAGGGGACAATGAGCAGTTCTTC. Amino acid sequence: CASSLGSGDNEQFF.

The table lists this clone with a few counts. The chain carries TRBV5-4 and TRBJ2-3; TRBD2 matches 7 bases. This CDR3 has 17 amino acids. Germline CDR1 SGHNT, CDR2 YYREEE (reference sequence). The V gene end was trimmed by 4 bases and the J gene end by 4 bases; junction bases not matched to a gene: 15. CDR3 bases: TGTGCCAGCAGCCCTGGACTAGGGTCTTCAAGTGCAGATACGCAGTATTTT. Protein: CASSPGLGSSSADTQYF. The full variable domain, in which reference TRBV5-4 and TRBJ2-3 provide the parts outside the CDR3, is ETGVTQSPTHLIKTRGQQVTLRCSSQSGHNTVSWYQQALGQGPQFIFQYYREEENGRGNFPPRFSGLQFPNYSSELNVNALELDDSALYLCASSPGLGSSSADTQYFGPGTRLTVL.

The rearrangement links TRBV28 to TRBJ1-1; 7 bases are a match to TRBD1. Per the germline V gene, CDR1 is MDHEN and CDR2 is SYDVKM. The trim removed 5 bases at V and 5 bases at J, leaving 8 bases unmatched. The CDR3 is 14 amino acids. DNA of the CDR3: TGTGCCAGCAGTCCACACGGGACAGCAACTGAAGCTTTCTTT. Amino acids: CASSPHGTATEAFF. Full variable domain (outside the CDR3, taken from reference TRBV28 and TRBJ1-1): DVKVTQSSRYLVKRTGEKVFLECVQDMDHENMFWYRQDPGLGLRLIYFSYDVKMKEKGDIPEGYSVSREKKERFSLILESASTNQTSMYLCASSPHGTATEAFFGQGTRLTVV.

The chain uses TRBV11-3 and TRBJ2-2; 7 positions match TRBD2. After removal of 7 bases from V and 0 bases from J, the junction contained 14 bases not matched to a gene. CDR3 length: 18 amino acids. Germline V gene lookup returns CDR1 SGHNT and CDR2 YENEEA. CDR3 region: CASISSREYSANTGELFF. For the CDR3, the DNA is TGTGCCAGCATCAGTTCGCGGGAGTACTCAGCGAACACCGGGGAGCTGTTTTTT.

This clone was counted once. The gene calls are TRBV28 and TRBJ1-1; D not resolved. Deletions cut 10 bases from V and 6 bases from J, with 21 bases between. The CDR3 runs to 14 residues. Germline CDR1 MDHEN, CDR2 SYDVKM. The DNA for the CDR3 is TGTGCCACTAGAACCCTAGTCTTTTCATCTGAAGCTTTCTTT. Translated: CATRTLVFSSEAFF.

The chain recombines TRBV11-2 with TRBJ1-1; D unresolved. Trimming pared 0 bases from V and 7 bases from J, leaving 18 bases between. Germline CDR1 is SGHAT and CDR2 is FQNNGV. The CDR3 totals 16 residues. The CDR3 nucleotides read TGTGCCAGCAGCTTAGAGTGGAGGACGGGGAAAGGTGAAGCTTTCTTT. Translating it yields CASSLEWRTGKGEAFF. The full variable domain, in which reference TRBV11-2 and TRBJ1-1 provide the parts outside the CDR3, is EAGVAQSPRYKIIEKRQSVAFWCNPISGHATLYWYQQILGQGPKLLIQFQNNGVVDDSQLPKDRFSAERLKGVDSTLKIQPAKLEDSAVYLCASSLEWRTGKGEAFFGQGTRLTVV.

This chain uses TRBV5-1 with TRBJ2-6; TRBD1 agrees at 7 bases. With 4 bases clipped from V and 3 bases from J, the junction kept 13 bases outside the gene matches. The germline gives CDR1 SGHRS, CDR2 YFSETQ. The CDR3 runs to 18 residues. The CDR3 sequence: CASSDRTGSRVGANVLTF. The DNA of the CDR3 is TGCGCCAGCAGCGATCGGACAGGCTCTAGGGTTGGGGCCAACGTCCTGACTTTC.

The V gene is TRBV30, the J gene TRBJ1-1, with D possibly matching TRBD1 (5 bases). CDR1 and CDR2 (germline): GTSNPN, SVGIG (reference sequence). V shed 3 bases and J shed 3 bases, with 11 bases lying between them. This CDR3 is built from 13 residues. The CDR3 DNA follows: TGTGCCTGGAGCCGGGGGGGGGACACTGAAGCTTTCTTT. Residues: CAWSRGGDTEAFF.

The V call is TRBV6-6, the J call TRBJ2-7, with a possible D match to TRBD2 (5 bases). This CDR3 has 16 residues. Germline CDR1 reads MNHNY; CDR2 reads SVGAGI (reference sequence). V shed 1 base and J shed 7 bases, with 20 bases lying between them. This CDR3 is CASSYFFVRPEGEQYF. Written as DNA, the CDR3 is TGTGCCAGCAGTTACTTCTTCGTACGGCCCGAGGGAGAGCAGTACTTC.

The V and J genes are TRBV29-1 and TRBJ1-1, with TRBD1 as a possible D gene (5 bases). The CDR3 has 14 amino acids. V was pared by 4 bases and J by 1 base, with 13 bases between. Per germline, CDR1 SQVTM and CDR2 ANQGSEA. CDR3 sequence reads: CSVVWGRPNTEAFF. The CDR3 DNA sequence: TGCAGCGTTGTCTGGGGCAGGCCGAACACTGAAGCTTTCTTT.

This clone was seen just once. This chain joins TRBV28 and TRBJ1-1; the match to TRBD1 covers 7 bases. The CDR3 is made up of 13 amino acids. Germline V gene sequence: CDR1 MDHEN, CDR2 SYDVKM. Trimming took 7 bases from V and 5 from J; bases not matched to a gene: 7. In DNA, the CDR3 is TGTGCCAGCAACCCACAGGGGTGGACTGAAGCTTTCTTT. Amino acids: CASNPQGWTEAFF.

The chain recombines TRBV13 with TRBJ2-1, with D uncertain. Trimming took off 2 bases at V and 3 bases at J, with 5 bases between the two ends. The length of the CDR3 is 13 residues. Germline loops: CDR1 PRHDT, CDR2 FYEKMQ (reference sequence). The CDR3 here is CASSLRGYNEQFF. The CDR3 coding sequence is TGTGCCAGCAGCTTACGCGGCTACAATGAGCAGTTCTTC.

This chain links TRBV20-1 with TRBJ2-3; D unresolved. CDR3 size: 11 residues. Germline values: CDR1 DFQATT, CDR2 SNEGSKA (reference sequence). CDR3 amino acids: CRVRSRDTQYF. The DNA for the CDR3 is TGCAGGGTCCGATCACGGGATACGCAGTATTTT.